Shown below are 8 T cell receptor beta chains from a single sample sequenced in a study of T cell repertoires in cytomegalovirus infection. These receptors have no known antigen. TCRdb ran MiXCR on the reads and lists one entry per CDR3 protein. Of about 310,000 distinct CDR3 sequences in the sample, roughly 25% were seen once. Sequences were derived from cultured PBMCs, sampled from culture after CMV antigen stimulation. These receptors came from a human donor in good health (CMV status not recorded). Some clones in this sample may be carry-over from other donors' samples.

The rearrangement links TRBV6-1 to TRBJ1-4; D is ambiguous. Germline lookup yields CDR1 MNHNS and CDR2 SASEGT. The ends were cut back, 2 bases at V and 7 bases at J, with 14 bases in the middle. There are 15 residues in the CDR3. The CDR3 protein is CASSEFQAGGEKLFF. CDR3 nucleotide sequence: TGTGCCAGCAGTGAATTCCAGGCGGGTGGTGAAAAACTGTTTTTT.

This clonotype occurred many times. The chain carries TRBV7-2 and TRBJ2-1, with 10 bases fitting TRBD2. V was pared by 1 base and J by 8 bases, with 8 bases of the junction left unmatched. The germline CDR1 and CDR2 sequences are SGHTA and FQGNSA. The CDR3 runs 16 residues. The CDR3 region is CASSLGVAGGRDEQFF. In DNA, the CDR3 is TGTGCCAGCAGCTTAGGGGTAGCGGGAGGTAGAGATGAGCAGTTCTTC.

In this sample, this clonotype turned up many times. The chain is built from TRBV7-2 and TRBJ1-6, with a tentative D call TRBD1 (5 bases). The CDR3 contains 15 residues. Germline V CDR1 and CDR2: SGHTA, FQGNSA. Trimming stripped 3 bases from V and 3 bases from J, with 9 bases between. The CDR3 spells CASSFSGGYNSPLHF. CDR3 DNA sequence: TGTGCCAGCAGCTTCTCCGGGGGCTATAATTCACCCCTCCACTTT.

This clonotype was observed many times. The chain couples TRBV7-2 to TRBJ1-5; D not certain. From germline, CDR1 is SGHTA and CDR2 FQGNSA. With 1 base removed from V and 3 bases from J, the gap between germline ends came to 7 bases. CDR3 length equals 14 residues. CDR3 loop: CASSLGNPNQPQHF. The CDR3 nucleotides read TGTGCCAGCAGCTTAGGAAACCCCAATCAGCCCCAGCATTTT.

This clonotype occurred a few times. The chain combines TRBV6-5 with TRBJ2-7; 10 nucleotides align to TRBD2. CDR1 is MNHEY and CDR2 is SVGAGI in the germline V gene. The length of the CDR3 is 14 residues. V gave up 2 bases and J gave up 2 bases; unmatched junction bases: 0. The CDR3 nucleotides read TGTGCCAGCAGTTACCTAGCGGGGGCCTACGAGCAGTACTTC. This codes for CASSYLAGAYEQYF.

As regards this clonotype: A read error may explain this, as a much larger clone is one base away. The CDR3 spells CASSLYGENTEAFF. CDR3 DNA: TGTGCCAGCAGCTTATATGGGGAGAACACTGAAGCTTTCTTT. The chain employs TRBV7-9 and TRBJ1-1; D unresolved. The CDR3 extends over 14 amino acids. Trimming shortened V by 2 bases and J by 1 base, and 8 bases separated the two germline ends. CDR1 is SEHNR, CDR2 FQNEAQ, per germline (reference sequence).

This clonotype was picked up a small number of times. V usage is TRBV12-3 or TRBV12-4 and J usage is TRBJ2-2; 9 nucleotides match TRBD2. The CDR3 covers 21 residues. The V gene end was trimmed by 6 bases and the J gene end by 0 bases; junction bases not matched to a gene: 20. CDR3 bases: TGTGCCAGCAGCAACGGGAGCGGGAGGATCAAGACCCTTACGAACACCGGGGAGCTGTTTTTT. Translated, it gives CASSNGSGRIKTLTNTGELFF.

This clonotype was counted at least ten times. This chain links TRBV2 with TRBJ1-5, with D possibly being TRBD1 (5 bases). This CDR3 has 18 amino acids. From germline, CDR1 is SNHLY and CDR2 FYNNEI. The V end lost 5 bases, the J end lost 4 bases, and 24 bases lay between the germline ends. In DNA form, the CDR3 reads TGTGCCAGCAGTCGCCGACTGGATTGTGGGGCTAAAAATCAGCCCCAGCATTTT. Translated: CASSRRLDCGAKNQPQHF.